The clone carrying this T cell receptor beta chain appeared a single time. Its antigen is as yet unknown. Germline assignment: CDR1 MNHEY and CDR2 SMNVEV (reference sequence). The CDR3 is made up of 14 amino acids. Trimming removed 3 bases from V and 5 bases from J, with 10 bases in between. In the source study's methods: Filtering was not the same, since immunoSEQ gave junction-only sequences without quality scores. This table comes from immunoSEQ multiplex PCR, and its TCRdb copy is limited to in-frame clones, with some not included. That table gives V, J and clone size, and the DNA gave D and trimming. The profile shows millions of clones, over 85% of them singletons. These data originate in a study of shared clonotypes between healthy human individuals. Study results and limitations: Although depth was large, rarefaction showed that sequencing of the sorted subsets was incomplete.

This TCR came from a young man in good health. Sequenced: naive CD4+ T cells sorted from blood. The subset is: CD45RA+ positively selected. The chain uses TRBV27 and TRBJ1-4; D remains unclear. CDR3: CASSFTDQNEKLFF. For the CDR3, the DNA is TGTGCCAGCAGTTTTACAGACCAAAATGAAAAACTGTTTTTT.